This TCR beta chain is drawn from a study of T cell repertoires in cytomegalovirus infection. Across the study: It was the public TCR beta signatures that indicated both CMV infection and matching HLA type. Broader study findings: CMV-specific TCR beta clonotypes restricted by HLA-C dominated the ex vivo response. Cumulated frequencies of public TCR beta families served to identify carriers of CMV plus the relevant HLA.

TCRdb re-called the reads through MiXCR, storing one row per CDR3 protein. This sample has over 150,000 distinct CDR3 sequences; approximately 18% occur once, and the top ten carry approximately 26%. V dropped 2 bases and J dropped 0 bases, with 8 bases sitting between them. CDR1 is MNHEY and CDR2 is SVGEGT in the germline V gene. The CDR3 is made up of 15 amino acids. In the case of this clonotype: Its antigen remains unidentified.

The chain couples TRBV6-2 or TRBV6-3 to TRBJ2-1; tentatively, D is TRBD2 (6 bases). Specimen: CD8+ T cells from PBMCs. The source is a human donor in good health (CMV status not recorded). Some clones in this sample may be carry-over from other donors' samples. CDR3 bases: TGTGCCAGCAGTTACGGGACTGGCTCCTACAATGAGCAGTTCTTC. It encodes CASSYGTGSYNEQFF.